A single T cell receptor beta chain is shown here with its context. PRAID combined immunodeficiency and autoinflammation. This sample stems from a study of stem cell transplantation in POMP-related autoinflammatory disease. About the research overall: Defective thymoproteasomes were hypothesized to impair CD8+ T-cell positive selection.

Trimming pared 6 bases from V and 8 bases from J, leaving 19 bases between. Germline CDR1 reads ENHRY; CDR2 reads SYGVKD. This CDR3 spans 15 amino acids. Libraries were prepared by immunoSEQ multiplex PCR; TCRdb keeps only in-frame clonotypes and omits some of them. The sample shows roughly 68,000 clones, roughly 93% of them seen only once. The V and J genes are TRBV10-3 and TRBJ1-4, with a weak D call TRBD1 (6 bases). This sample comprised CD4+ T cells from PBMCs, obtained after stem cell transplantation. The receptor's source is a human patient with POMP-related autoinflammation and immune dysregulation (PRAID). The graft donor may have given rise to some T cells. Here the CDR3 reads CAIRATGLREEKLFF. CDR3 DNA sequence: TGTGCCATCAGGGCAACAGGGTTGCGGGAAGAAAAACTGTTTTTT.